Given below is one T cell receptor (beta chain) in context. Libraries were prepared by immunoSEQ multiplex PCR; TCRdb keeps only in-frame clonotypes and omits some of them. The sample lists around 74,000 clones; about 90% were seen once. This CDR3 has 14 residues. V lost 1 base and J lost 5; bases outside the gene matches: 5. Germline loops: CDR1 SGHNT, CDR2 YENEEA. The source of the sample is a study of OX40 agonist ivuxolimab in advanced cancers. The source of this sequence is an adult with an advanced solid tumor such as melanoma, head and neck, liver or kidney cancer. The rearrangement links TRBV11-3 to TRBJ2-7; 7 nucleotides match TRBD1. The specimen comprised CD4+ or CD8+ T cells sorted from blood, sampled in a trial of the OX40 agonist ivuxolimab. The CDR3 DNA reads TGTGCCAGCAGCTTAGGACAGGGTTCCGACGAGCAGTACTTC. Encoded protein: CASSLGQGSDEQYF. The full variable domain, rest sourced from reference TRBV11-3 and TRBJ2-7, is EAGVVQSPRYKIIEKKQPVAFWCNPISGHNTLYWYLQNLGQGPELLIRYENEEAVDDSQLPKDRFSAERLKGVDSTLKIQPAELGDSAVYLCASSLGQGSDEQYFGPGTRLTVT.